The next 3 T cell receptor beta chains were all read from a single sample in a study. TCRdb re-called the 5' RACE reads with MiXCR, one entry per CDR3 protein. The sample yields tens of thousands of distinct CDR3 sequences, 29% seen once. The source material was memory CD4+ T cells sorted from a lymph node. Subset here: memory CD4+ T cells, CD4+CD45RO+CD25-. The receptors come from a female donor with breast cancer.

The chain links TRBV5-1 to TRBJ2-2, with D perhaps matching TRBD1 (5 bases). V lost 0 bases, J lost 1 base, and 10 bases lay in between. The CDR3 has 16 amino acids. CDR1 is SGHRS, CDR2 YFSETQ, per germline. The CDR3 region has the DNA TGCGCCAGCAGCTTGGGGCAGGGCAGGAACACCGGGGAGCTGTTTTTT. This sequence encodes CASSLGQGRNTGELFF.

In its sample, this clonotype was seen a few times. CDR3 amino acids: CSVNGANYEQYF. In DNA form, the CDR3 reads TGCAGCGTTAATGGTGCGAATTACGAGCAGTACTTC. The rearrangement uses TRBV29-1 and TRBJ2-7, with D unclear. The length of the CDR3 is 12 residues. V lost 5 bases to trimming and J lost 4 bases, with 12 bases between them. Per germline, CDR1 SQVTM and CDR2 ANQGSEA.

The chain carries TRBV28 and TRBJ2-2; D is possibly TRBD1 (6 bases). The germline V gene encodes CDR1 MDHEN and CDR2 SYDVKM. The CDR3 spans 14 residues. Trimming left V 6 bases short and J 3 bases short, with 11 bases between. CDR3 DNA: TGTGCCAGCAGCGACAGGACGCACACCGGGGAGCTGTTTTTT. Protein product: CASSDRTHTGELFF.